The present T cell receptor beta chain was sequenced within a study of technical replicates of blood from a few donors. Profiled with immunoSEQ multiplex PCR; TCRdb holds only in-frame clones, not every one. The sample lists about 74,000 clones, around 95% occurring once. Between the trimmed V and J ends, which lost 1 base and 4 bases, there was a span of 7 bases. CDR3 length equals 13 residues. Per germline, CDR1 MNHNS and CDR2 SASEGT. The sequence came from a human donor in good health. The chain combines TRBV6-1 with TRBJ1-1; D unresolved. Sequencing was carried out using T cells isolated from PBMCs. Here the CDR3 reads CASSEVPGTEAFF. The CDR3, as DNA: TGTGCCAGCAGTGAAGTCCCAGGCACTGAAGCTTTCTTT.